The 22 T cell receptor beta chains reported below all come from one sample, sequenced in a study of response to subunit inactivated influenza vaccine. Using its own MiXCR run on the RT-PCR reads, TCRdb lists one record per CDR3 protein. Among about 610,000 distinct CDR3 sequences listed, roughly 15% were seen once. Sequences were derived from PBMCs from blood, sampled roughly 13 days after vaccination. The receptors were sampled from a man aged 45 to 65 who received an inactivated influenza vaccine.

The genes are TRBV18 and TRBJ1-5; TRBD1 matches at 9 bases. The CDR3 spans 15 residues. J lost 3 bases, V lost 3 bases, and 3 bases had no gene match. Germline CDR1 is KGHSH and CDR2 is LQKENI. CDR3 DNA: TGTGCCAGCTCACCGGGACAGGGACACAATCAGCCCCAGCATTTT. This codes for CASSPGQGHNQPQHF.

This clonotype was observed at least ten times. CDR3 in DNA: TGTGCCAGCAGCTTCCAACTTCCCGATACGCAGTATTTT. It translates to CASSFQLPDTQYF. The genes are TRBV7-8 and TRBJ2-3, with unresolved D. V lost 3 bases to trimming and J lost 6 bases, with 10 bases between them. There are 13 residues in the CDR3. Germline assignment: CDR1 SGHVS and CDR2 FQNEAQ.

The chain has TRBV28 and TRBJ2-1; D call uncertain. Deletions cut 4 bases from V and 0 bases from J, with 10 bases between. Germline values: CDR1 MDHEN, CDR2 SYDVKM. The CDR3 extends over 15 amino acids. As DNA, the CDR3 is TGTGCCAGCAGTTCCTCTGGCATCTCCTACAATGAGCAGTTCTTC. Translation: CASSSSGISYNEQFF.

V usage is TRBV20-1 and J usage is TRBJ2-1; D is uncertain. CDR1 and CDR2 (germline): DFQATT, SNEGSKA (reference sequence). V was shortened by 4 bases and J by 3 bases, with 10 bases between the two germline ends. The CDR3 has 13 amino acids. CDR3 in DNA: TGCAGTGCTATGGTTGATCTCTACAATGAGCAGTTCTTC. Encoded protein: CSAMVDLYNEQFF.

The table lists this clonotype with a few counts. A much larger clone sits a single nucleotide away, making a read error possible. The CDR3 reads CASSLRQDYEQYF. CDR3 in DNA: TGTGCCAGCAGTTTAAGACAGGACTACGAGCAGTACTTC. The genes are TRBV28 and TRBJ2-7; D might be TRBD1 (6 bases). The germline V gene encodes CDR1 MDHEN and CDR2 SYDVKM. Trimming took 2 bases from V and 3 from J, leaving 8 bases between them. The CDR3 length is 13 residues.

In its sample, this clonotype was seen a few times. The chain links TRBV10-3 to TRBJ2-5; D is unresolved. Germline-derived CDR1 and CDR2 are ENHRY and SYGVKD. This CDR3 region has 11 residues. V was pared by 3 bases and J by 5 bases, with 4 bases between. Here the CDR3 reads CAISDGETQYF. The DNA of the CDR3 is TGTGCCATCAGTGATGGGGAGACCCAGTACTTC.

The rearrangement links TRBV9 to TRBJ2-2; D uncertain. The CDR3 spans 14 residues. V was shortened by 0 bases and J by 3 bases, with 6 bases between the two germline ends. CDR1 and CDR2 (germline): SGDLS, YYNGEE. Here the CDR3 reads CASSVEGYTGELFF. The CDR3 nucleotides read TGTGCCAGCAGCGTAGAAGGCTACACCGGGGAGCTGTTTTTT.

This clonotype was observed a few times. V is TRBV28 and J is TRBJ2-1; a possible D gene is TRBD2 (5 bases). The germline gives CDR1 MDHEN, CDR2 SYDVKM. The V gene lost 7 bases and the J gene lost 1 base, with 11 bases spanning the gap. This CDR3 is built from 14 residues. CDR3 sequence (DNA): TGTGCCAGCATTCCAAGCGGATCCTACAATGAGCAGTTCTTC. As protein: CASIPSGSYNEQFF.

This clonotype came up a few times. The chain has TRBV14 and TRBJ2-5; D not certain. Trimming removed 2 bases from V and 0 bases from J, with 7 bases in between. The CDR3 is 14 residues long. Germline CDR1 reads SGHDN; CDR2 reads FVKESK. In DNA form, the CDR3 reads TGTGCCAGCAGCCAAAAGCCGGACCAAGAGACCCAGTACTTC. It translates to CASSQKPDQETQYF.

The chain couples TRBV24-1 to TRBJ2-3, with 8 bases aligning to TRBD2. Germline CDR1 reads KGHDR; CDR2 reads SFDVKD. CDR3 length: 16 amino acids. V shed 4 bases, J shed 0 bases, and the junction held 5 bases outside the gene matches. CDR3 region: CATSDRSGSSTDTQYF. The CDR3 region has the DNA TGTGCCACCAGTGACAGGAGCGGGAGTAGCACAGATACGCAGTATTTT.

The chain's CDR3 is CASSVNRFYGYTF. CDR3 sequence (DNA): TGTGCCAGCAGTGTTAACAGGTTTTATGGCTACACCTTC. This chain links TRBV6-1 with TRBJ1-2; tentatively, D is TRBD1 (5 bases). The CDR3 has 13 amino acids. The ends were cut back, 4 bases at V and 5 bases at J, with 11 bases in the middle. CDR1 and CDR2 from the germline V gene are MNHNS and SASEGT.

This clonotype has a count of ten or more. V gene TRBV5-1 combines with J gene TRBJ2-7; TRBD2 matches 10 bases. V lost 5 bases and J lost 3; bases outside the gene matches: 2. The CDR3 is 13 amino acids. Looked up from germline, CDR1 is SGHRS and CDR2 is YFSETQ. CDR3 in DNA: TGCGCCAGCAGTCCTAGCGGGGGCTACGAGCAGTACTTC. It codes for CASSPSGGYEQYF.

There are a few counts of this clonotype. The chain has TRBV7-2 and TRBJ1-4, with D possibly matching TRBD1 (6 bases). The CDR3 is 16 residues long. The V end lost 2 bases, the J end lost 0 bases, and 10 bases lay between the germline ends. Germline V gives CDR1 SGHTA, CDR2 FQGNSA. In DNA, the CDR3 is TGTGCCAGCAGCTTAAGCAGGGGCTCAACTAATGAAAAACTGTTTTTT. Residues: CASSLSRGSTNEKLFF.

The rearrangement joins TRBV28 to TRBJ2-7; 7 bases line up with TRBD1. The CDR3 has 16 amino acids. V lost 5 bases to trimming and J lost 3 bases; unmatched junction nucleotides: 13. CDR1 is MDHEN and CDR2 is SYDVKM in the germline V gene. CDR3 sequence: CASSLGIGTESYEQYF. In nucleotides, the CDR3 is TGTGCCAGCAGTCTTGGAATCGGGACAGAGAGCTACGAGCAGTACTTC.

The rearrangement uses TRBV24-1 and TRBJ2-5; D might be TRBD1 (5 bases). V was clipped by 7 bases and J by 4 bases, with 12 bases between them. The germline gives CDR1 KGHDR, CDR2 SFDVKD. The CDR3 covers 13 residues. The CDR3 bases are TGTGCCACCAGATCAGGGAATGGAGAGACCCAGTACTTC. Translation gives CATRSGNGETQYF.

The CDR3 here is CASSLGRLAVYEQYF. The CDR3 coding sequence is TGTGCCAGCAGCTTAGGGAGACTAGCGGTCTACGAGCAGTACTTC. The J gene is TRBJ2-7, the V gene TRBV7-8; TRBD2 aligns across 9 bases. Germline-derived CDR1 and CDR2 are SGHVS and FQNEAQ. This CDR3 contains 15 residues. Unmatched junction bases numbered 4, after V lost 1 base and J lost 3 bases.

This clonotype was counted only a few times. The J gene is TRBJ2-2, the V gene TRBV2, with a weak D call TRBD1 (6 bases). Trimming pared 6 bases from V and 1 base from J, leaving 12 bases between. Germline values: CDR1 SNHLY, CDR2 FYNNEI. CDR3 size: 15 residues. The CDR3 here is CASRRQGQNTGELFF. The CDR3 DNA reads TGTGCCAGCAGACGGCAGGGGCAGAACACCGGGGAGCTGTTTTTT.

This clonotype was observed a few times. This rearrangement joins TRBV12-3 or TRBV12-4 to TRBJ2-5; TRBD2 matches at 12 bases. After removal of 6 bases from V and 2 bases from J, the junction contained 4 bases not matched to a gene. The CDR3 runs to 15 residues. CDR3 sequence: CASRPGTSGQETQYF. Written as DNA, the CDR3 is TGTGCCAGCAGGCCCGGGACTAGCGGGCAAGAGACCCAGTACTTC.

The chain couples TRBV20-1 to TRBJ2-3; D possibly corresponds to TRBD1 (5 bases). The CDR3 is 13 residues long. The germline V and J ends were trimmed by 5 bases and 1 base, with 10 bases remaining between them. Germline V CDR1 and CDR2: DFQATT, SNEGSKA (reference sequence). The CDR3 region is CSAGASGTDTQYF. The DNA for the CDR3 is TGCAGTGCTGGGGCCAGCGGCACAGATACGCAGTATTTT.

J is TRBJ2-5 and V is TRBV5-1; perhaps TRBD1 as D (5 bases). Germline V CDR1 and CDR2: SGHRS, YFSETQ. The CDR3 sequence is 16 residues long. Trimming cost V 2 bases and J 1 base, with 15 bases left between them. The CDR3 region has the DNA TGCGCCAGCAGCTTTTTAGTTGGCAGGGTCCAAGAGACCCAGTACTTC. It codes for CASSFLVGRVQETQYF.

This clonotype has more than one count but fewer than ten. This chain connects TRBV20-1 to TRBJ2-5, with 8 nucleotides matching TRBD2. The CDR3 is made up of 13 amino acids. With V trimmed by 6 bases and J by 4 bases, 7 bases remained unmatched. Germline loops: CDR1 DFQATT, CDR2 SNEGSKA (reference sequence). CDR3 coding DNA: TGCAGTGCCGGAGCGGGAGAAAGAGAGACCCAGTACTTC. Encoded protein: CSAGAGERETQYF.

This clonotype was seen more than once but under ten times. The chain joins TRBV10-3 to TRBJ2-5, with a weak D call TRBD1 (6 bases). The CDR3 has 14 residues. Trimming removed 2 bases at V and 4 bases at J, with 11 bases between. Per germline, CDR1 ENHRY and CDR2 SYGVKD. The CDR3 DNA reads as TGTGCCATCAGTGAGGGCCAGGGGTTAGAGACCCAGTACTTC. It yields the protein CAISEGQGLETQYF.